Presented here are 17 T cell receptor beta chains from one specimen sequenced in a study of early T cells in non-severe SARS-CoV-2 infection (dated by TCRdb to about 2021). The receptor library was made with 5' RACE. The sequencer was a NextSeq 500. The public reads were reprocessed in TCRdb via fastp at Q25 and MiXCR, keeping in-frame beta chains. A single entry per CDR3 protein holds the most common genes and DNA from its merged rows. This sample lists 49,000 or so distinct CDR3 sequences; around 6.5% were detected once. Clones ranked in the top ten supply about 2.7% of the sample. Sequencing was performed on whole blood, taken at baseline. These receptors were taken from an adult who was a healthcare worker with PCR-confirmed SARS-CoV-2 infection or an uninfected control (not recorded which).

This clonotype showed up just a few times. V and J are TRBV14 and TRBJ2-3, with 7 bases aligning to TRBD1. Germline V CDR1 and CDR2: SGHDN, FVKESK. V lost 4 bases to trimming and J lost 4 bases; unmatched junction nucleotides: 8. There are 15 residues in the CDR3. This chain's CDR3 is CASSPRQGPADTQYF. CDR3 DNA: TGTGCCAGCAGCCCTAGACAGGGCCCGGCAGATACGCAGTATTTT. Based on the CDR3 plus reference TRBV14 and TRBJ2-3, the full variable domain is EAGVTQFPSHSVIEKGQTVTLRCDPISGHDNLYWYRRVMGKEIKFLLHFVKESKQDESGMPNNRFLAERTGGTYSTLKVQPAELEDSGVYFCASSPRQGPADTQYFGPGTRLTVL.

Note on this clonotype: This may be a read error, as it is one base from a much larger clone. The rearrangement uses TRBV5-1 and TRBJ2-1; D unclear. The CDR3 sequence is 16 residues long. CDR1 is SGHRS, CDR2 YFSETQ, per germline. CDR3 DNA sequence: TGCGACAGCAGCTTGGTGCAGCAATCCCCAAGCTCGCAGCAGTTCTTC. It is translated as CDSSLVQQSPSSQQFF.

This clonotype was picked up many times. The chain has TRBV28 and TRBJ2-7, with a tentative D call TRBD2 (6 bases). Germline CDR1 is MDHEN and CDR2 is SYDVKM. Trimming cost V 5 bases and J 9 bases, with 20 bases left between them. This CDR3 is built from 14 residues. The DNA for the CDR3 is TGTGCCAGCAGTGGCCAAGGGACTTCAATCGGGCAGTACTTC. Translation: CASSGQGTSIGQYF.

This chain joins TRBV4-1 and TRBJ2-7; TRBD1 might be the D (6 bases). The germline V gene has CDR1 MGHRA and CDR2 YSYEKL. This CDR3 has 16 residues. V lost 1 base to trimming and J lost 2 bases, with 15 bases between them. Here the CDR3 reads CASSQGGARGAYEQYF. The CDR3 bases are TGCGCCAGCAGCCAAGGCGGCGCCAGGGGTGCCTACGAGCAGTACTTC.

This clonotype has just a few counts. The rearrangement links TRBV29-1 to TRBJ2-5; 14 bases agree with TRBD2. Trimming at V came to 6 bases and at J to 5 bases, leaving 5 bases not matched to a gene. There are 14 residues in the CDR3. CDR1 and CDR2 from the germline V gene are SQVTM and ANQGSEA. The CDR3 sequence: CSVTSGGAQETQYF. CDR3 nucleotides: TGCAGCGTGACTAGCGGGGGGGCCCAGGAGACCCAGTACTTC.

This clonotype was observed a few times. The chain links TRBV10-3 to TRBJ2-3; tentatively, D is TRBD1 or TRBD2 (5 bases each). Per the germline V gene, CDR1 is ENHRY and CDR2 is SYGVKD. This CDR3 is 13 amino acids long. Trimming took 6 bases from V and 4 from J, leaving 11 bases between them. CDR3 protein: CAIRGDVPDTQYF. In DNA, the CDR3 is TGTGCCATCAGGGGGGATGTTCCAGATACGCAGTATTTT.

The chain joins TRBV28 to TRBJ2-3; possible D gene TRBD1, 5 bases. Germline V gene sequence: CDR1 MDHEN, CDR2 SYDVKM. Trimming removed 2 bases from V and 2 bases from J, with 8 bases in between. The CDR3 is 14 residues long. CDR3 sequence (DNA): TGTGCCAGCAGTTTAGTGGGGCTCACAGATACGCAGTATTTT. It is translated as CASSLVGLTDTQYF.

The chain links TRBV6-5 to TRBJ1-2, with D tentatively TRBD1 (5 bases). Per the germline V gene, CDR1 is MNHEY and CDR2 is SVGAGI. The CDR3 has 14 amino acids. The ends were cut back, 6 bases at V and 8 bases at J, with 19 bases in the middle. The CDR3 sequence is CASSRGETSGGYTF. CDR3 in DNA: TGTGCCAGCAGCCGAGGGGAGACTTCTGGGGGCTACACCTTC.

This clonotype was found many times. The chain uses TRBV20-1 and TRBJ2-3; possible D gene TRBD2, 6 bases. Germline CDR1 DFQATT, CDR2 SNEGSKA (reference sequence). The CDR3 covers 12 residues. The ends were cut back, 6 bases at V and 2 bases at J, with 9 bases in the middle. CDR3 protein: CSAKDYTDTQYF. The CDR3 DNA reads TGCAGTGCGAAGGACTACACAGATACGCAGTATTTT.

This clonotype was counted a few times. The V and J genes are TRBV7-2 and TRBJ2-5; D may be TRBD1 (6 bases). The CDR3 runs to 13 residues. Germline V gene lookup returns CDR1 SGHTA and CDR2 FQGNSA. Trimming took off 6 bases at V and 3 bases at J, with 11 bases between the two ends. CDR3 loop: CASRPGAEETQYF. CDR3 bases: TGTGCCAGCAGACCAGGGGCCGAAGAGACCCAGTACTTC.

The rearrangement uses TRBV12-3 or TRBV12-4 and TRBJ2-2, with D possibly being TRBD2 (6 bases). Trimming removed 7 bases from V and 5 bases from J, with 14 bases in between. The CDR3 contains 14 residues. As DNA, the CDR3 is TGTGCCAGCAAGGGACTTTGGTCAACCGGGGAGCTGTTTTTT. Translating gives CASKGLWSTGELFF.

This clonotype was seen ten or more times. V gene TRBV29-1 combines with J gene TRBJ2-1, with 9 nucleotides matching TRBD1. There are 12 residues in the CDR3. The germline V gene has CDR1 SQVTM and CDR2 ANQGSEA. The ends lost 7 bases at V and 8 bases at J; junction bases unmatched: 6. CDR3 region: CSARTGDDEQFF. The CDR3 DNA is TGCAGCGCTAGGACAGGGGACGATGAGCAGTTCTTC.

The sample holds a few counts of this clonotype. V gene TRBV2 combines with J gene TRBJ2-3, with D uncertain. The CDR3 length is 13 residues. Per the germline V gene, CDR1 is SNHLY and CDR2 is FYNNEI. V was clipped by 6 bases and J by 4 bases, with 11 bases between them. The CDR3 DNA reads as TGTGCCAGCAGGGGGTCCCGGCCAGATACGCAGTATTTT. This encodes CASRGSRPDTQYF.

This clonotype has ten or more counts. The chain is built from TRBV6-5 and TRBJ2-3; D may be TRBD2 (6 bases). The CDR3 has 14 amino acids. V was shortened by 5 bases and J by 14 bases, with 23 bases between the two germline ends. Germline V CDR1 and CDR2: MNHEY, SVGAGI. For the CDR3, the DNA is TGTGCCAGCAGTACACGGGACTCAAGATCGTGGTGGTATTTT. Protein product: CASSTRDSRSWWYF.

The sample holds a few counts of this clonotype. The chain recombines TRBV7-2 with TRBJ1-4; maybe TRBD1 (5 bases). V lost 0 bases and J lost 4, with 9 bases in between. CDR1 SGHTA and CDR2 FQGNSA come from the germline V gene. The CDR3 length is 15 residues. The CDR3 protein is CASSLARRGNEKLFF. The DNA of the CDR3 is TGTGCCAGCAGCTTAGCCCGGAGGGGTAATGAAAAACTGTTTTTT.

The table lists this clonotype with many counts. This chain joins TRBV11-3 and TRBJ2-5, with a possible D match to TRBD2 (7 bases). The germline V gene has CDR1 SGHNT and CDR2 YENEEA. The CDR3 covers 13 residues. Trimming left V 3 bases short and J 5 bases short, with 10 bases between. The CDR3 DNA sequence: TGTGCCAGCAGCTTGGGGGGGCACGAGACCCAGTACTTC. This sequence encodes CASSLGGHETQYF.

This clonotype was counted a few times. The chain combines TRBV7-8 with TRBJ2-1; 9 nucleotides match TRBD2. V lost 5 bases to trimming and J lost 7 bases; unmatched junction nucleotides: 15. In germline, CDR1 is SGHVS, CDR2 FQNEAQ. This CDR3 comprises 17 residues. The CDR3 spells CASSPTGRRGGANEQFF. CDR3 DNA sequence: TGTGCCAGCAGCCCCACCGGTCGGCGGGGGGGTGCAAATGAGCAGTTCTTC.